This T cell receptor beta chain was sequenced in a study of graft-versus-host responses after intestinal transplantation. Points from the study as a whole: Early after transplant, HvG clones declined as circulating GvH clones peaked. GvH clones occurred in recipient marrow; some first appeared in ileum or blood.

In regard to this clone: Its antigen is unidentified.

The method was immunoSEQ multiplex PCR; TCRdb's version includes in-frame clones alone and lacks a portion of them. The table lists around 110,000 clones, 93% of them singletons. V was clipped by 3 bases and J by 6 bases, with 9 bases between them. Germline V lookup: CDR1 LGHNT, CDR2 FRNRAP. This CDR3 region has 12 residues. The source material was unstimulated CD8+ T cells sorted from spleen or lymph node cells, sampled before transplant. This sequence joins TRBV12-5 and TRBJ2-7; D is ambiguous. The clonotype was recovered from a human donor who was the organ donor for an intestinal transplant. The CDR3 DNA is TGTGCTAGTGGTTTAGGCCGACTCGAGCAGTACTTC. As protein: CASGLGRLEQYF.